This T cell receptor beta chain is drawn from a study of immune heterogeneity within non-small cell lung tumors. Study as a whole: Squamous cell carcinomas accounted for a few of the tumors, non-squamous carcinomas for 10, and 1 was not otherwise specified.

The TCR beta CDR3 region underwent multiplex PCR amplification with 32 V and 13 J primers. MiXCR, applied by TCRdb to the multiplex PCR reads, yields one record per CDR3 protein. The table includes 3,500 or so distinct CDR3 sequences, less than 35% detected once. Template material for each sample was around 560 ng of bulk tumor genomic DNA. From each primary tumor, several far-apart biopsies were obtained during surgery. The study cohort was described as untreated, and its members had newly diagnosed non-small cell lung cancer. They went on to have curative surgery. Study donors were patients with a new diagnosis of non-small cell lung cancer who underwent surgery with curative intent. Regarding this clonotype: Its antigen is not known.

The V end was cut by 4 bases, the J end by 16 bases, with 38 bases between. The CDR3 sequence is 19 residues long. The germline gives CDR1 MNHEY, CDR2 SVGAGI. The study, taken as a whole, reports: Significant yet moderate, the positive correlation between local T-cell clonality and local tumor mutational burden reached an R of roughly 0.31. Identical dominant CDR3 beta clonotypes recurred across tumor sites within a patient, alongside site-unique high-frequency clones.

This TCR was recovered from a man in his 60s with non-small cell lung cancer. The sequenced material came from lung tumor tissue. J is TRBJ2-1 and V is TRBV6-5, with D perhaps matching TRBD1 (6 bases). The CDR3 is CASSSTRETGSYGHGSSFF. CDR3 coding DNA: TGTGCCAGCAGTTCCACGAGAGAAACAGGGTCCTATGGACATGGGAGCAGTTTCTTC.